This T cell receptor beta chain was sequenced in a study of coeliac disease. Across the study: Refractory type I patients had no gluten-free diet response for over 12 months. Whole-study findings and limits: TRB repertoires were largely private, with most amino acid sequences found in only one sample.

Of note for this clone: Its antigen is unknown.

The CDR3 extends over 17 amino acids. Per the germline V gene, CDR1 is SGDLS and CDR2 is YYNGEE. Trimming pared 4 bases from V and 0 bases from J, leaving 17 bases between. This table comes from immunoSEQ multiplex PCR, and its TCRdb copy is limited to in-frame clones, with some not included. Among thousands of clones, approximately 72% were seen once, and the ten largest hold over 5%. The chain is built from TRBV9 and TRBJ1-3; TRBD1 is a possible D gene (5 bases). This receptor was obtained from a man younger than 45 with celiac disease. Specimen: lamina propria lymphocytes from the gut. CDR3 loop: CASSPTSGVSSGNTIYF. Here the CDR3 DNA reads TGTGCCAGCAGCCCTACATCGGGGGTTAGCTCTGGAAACACCATATATTTT.